This TCR beta chain came from a study of technical replicates of blood from several donors (TCRdb year 2017). From cysteine to phenylalanine, the CDR3 is 12 amino acids long. The kept DNA is CDR3 alone, 36 bases in frame from the first base. From a lookup of the germline V gene (reference sequence), CDR1 and CDR2 are SEHNR and FQNEAQ. The junction carries 10 bases between V and J, which are trimmed by 7 bases and 4 bases respectively. Receptors were amplified or captured by the immunoSEQ multiplex PCR assay. TCRdb holds this immuneACCESS table with in-frame rearrangements only. Some clones are missing; in checked studies, unresolved V genes explain under half, and the rest has no known cause. The sample data list some 83,000 clones, and just over 90% of these were observed just once. The top ten constitute more than 0.2% of the sample. With respect to this clone: What antigen it recognizes has not been identified. Base-call qualities are not available, and no considerably larger clone is one nucleotide away.

The origin of this receptor is a human donor in good health. Sample: T cells isolated from PBMCs. The sequence joins TRBV7-9 to TRBJ2-5; a tentative D call is TRBD2 (5 bases match). The DNA sequence is TGTGCCAGCATGGTAGAGGGAGAGACCCAGTACTTC. Its protein is CASMVEGETQYF.